This T cell receptor (beta chain) was obtained from a study of identical twins. One entry per CDR3 protein, called by TCRdb with MiXCR from the 5' RACE reads. The sample has 500,000 or so distinct CDR3 sequences, about 20% seen once. Regarding the study as a whole: Invariant populations such as MAIT and iNKT cells could partly muddle zero-insertion analyses.

About this clonotype itself: Its antigen remains unknown.

The germline gives CDR1 SGHVS, CDR2 FQNEAQ. V lost 0 bases, J lost 10 bases, and 13 bases lay in between. This CDR3 is built from 14 residues. The same data also went into a second study, on T cells expressing NK-cell markers. From that study: Obtained from sorted CD3+CD56+NKG2C+, CD3+CD56+NKG2C- and CD3+CD56-NKG2C+ T cells were the TCR beta repertoires.

Input material: CD4+ T cells sorted from blood. This sequence was found in a woman in her late teens or twenties in good health. The chain links TRBV7-8 to TRBJ2-1; D may be TRBD1 or TRBD2 (5 bases each). The CDR3: CASSLAGHGGEQFF. The CDR3 bases are TGTGCCAGCAGCTTAGCTGGGCATGGGGGAGAGCAGTTCTTC.